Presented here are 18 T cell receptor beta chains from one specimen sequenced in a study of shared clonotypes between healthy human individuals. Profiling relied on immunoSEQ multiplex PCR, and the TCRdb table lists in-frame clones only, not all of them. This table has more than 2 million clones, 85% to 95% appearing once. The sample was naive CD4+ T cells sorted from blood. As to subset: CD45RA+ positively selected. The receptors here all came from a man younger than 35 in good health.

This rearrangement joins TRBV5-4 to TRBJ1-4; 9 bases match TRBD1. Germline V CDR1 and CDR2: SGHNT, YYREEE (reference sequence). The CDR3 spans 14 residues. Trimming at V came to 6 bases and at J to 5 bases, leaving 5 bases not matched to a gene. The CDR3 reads CASTRDRVNEKLFF. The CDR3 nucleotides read TGTGCCAGCACCCGGGACAGGGTAAATGAAAAACTGTTTTTT.

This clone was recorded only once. DNA for the CDR3: TGTGCCAGCAGTGAAAATGTTGGAACTTCCTACGAGCAGTACTTC. Translating gives CASSENVGTSYEQYF. The J gene is TRBJ2-7, the V gene TRBV6-1; D gene ambiguous. The CDR3 length is 15 residues. Deletions cut 2 bases from V and 1 base from J, with 12 bases between. Germline CDR1 MNHNS, CDR2 SASEGT.

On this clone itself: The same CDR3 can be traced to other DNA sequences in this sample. The CDR3 region has the DNA TGTGCCTGGAGTGTACGGCAGGGGGCTTACAATGAGCAGTTCTTC. Translation: CAWSVRQGAYNEQFF. V usage is TRBV30 and J usage is TRBJ2-1; 8 nucleotides line up with TRBD1. The V and J ends lost 0 bases and 4 bases, in that order; junction bases with no gene match: 5. The CDR3 spans 15 residues. Germline V gene sequence: CDR1 GTSNPN, CDR2 SVGIG (reference sequence).

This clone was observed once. The CDR3 coding sequence is TGCGCCAGCAGTAGTACCCCTACAGATACGCAGTATTTT. It specifies CASSSTPTDTQYF. The chain is built from TRBV5-1 and TRBJ2-3; D ambiguous. CDR3 length: 13 residues. The V gene's germline CDR1 is SGHRS and CDR2 YFSETQ. With 5 bases removed from V and 3 bases from J, the gap between germline ends came to 10 bases.

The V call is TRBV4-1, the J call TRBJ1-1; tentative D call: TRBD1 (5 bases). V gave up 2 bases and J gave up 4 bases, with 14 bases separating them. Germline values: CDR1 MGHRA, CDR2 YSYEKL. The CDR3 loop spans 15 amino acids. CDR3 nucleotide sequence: TGCGCCAGCAGCCAACCCCCCGTTGGGGCCACTGAAGCTTTCTTT. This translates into CASSQPPVGATEAFF.

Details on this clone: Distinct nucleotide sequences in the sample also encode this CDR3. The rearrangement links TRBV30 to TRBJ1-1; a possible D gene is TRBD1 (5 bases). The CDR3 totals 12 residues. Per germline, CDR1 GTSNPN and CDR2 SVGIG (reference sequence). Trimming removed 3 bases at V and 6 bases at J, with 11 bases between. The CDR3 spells CAWRGRVAEAFF. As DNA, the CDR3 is TGTGCCTGGAGAGGCAGGGTCGCTGAAGCTTTCTTT.

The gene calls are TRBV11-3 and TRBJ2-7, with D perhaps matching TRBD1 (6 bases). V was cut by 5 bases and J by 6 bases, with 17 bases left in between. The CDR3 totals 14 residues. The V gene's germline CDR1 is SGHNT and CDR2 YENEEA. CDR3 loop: CASSQGQKGSEQYF. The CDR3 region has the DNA TGTGCCAGCAGCCAAGGACAGAAGGGATCCGAGCAGTACTTC.

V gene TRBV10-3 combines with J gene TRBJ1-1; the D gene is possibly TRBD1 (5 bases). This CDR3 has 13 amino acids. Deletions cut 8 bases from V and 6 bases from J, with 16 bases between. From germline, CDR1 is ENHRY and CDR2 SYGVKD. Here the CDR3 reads CAIGRTSDAEAFF. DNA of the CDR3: TGTGCCATCGGGAGGACATCGGACGCTGAAGCTTTCTTT.

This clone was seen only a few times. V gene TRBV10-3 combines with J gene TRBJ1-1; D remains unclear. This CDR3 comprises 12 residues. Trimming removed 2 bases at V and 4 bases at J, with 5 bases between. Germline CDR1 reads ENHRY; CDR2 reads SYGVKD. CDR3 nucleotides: TGTGCCATCAGTGAGATGGCCACTGAAGCTTTCTTT. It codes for CAISEMATEAFF.

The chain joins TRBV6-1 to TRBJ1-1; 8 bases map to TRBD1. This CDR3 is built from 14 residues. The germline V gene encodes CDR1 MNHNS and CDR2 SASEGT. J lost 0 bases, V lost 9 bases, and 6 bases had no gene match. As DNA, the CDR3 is TGTGCCAGTTGGACAGGGCTCATGAACACTGAAGCTTTCTTT. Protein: CASWTGLMNTEAFF.

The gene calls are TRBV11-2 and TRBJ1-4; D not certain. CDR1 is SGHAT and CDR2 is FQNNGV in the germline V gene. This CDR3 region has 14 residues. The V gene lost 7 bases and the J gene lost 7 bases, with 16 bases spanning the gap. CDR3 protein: CASTREGGFEKLFF. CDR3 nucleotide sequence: TGTGCCAGCACCCGGGAGGGCGGGTTTGAAAAACTGTTTTTT.

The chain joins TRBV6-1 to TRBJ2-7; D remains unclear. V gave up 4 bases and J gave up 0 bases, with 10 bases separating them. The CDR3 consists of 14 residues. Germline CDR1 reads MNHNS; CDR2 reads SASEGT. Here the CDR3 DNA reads TGTGCCAGCAGTGCCACTTACACCTCCTACGAGCAGTACTTC. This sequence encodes CASSATYTSYEQYF.

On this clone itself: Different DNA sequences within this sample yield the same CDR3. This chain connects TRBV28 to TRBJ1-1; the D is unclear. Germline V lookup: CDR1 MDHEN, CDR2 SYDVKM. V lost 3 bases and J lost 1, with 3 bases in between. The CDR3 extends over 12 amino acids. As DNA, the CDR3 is TGTGCCAGCAGTTTTGGGAACACTGAAGCTTTCTTT. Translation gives CASSFGNTEAFF.

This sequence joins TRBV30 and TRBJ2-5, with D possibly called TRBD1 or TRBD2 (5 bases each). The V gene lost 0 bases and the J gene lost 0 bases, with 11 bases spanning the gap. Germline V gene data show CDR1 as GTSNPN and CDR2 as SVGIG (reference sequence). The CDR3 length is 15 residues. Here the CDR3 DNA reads TGTGCCTGGAGTGTACTAGACAGAGACCAAGAGACCCAGTACTTC. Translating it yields CAWSVLDRDQETQYF.

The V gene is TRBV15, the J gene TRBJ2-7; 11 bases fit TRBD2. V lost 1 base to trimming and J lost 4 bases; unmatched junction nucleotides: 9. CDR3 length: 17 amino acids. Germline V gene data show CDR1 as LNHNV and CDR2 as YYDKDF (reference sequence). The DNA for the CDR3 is TGTGCCACCAGCAGAGGCTCTCCGGGACTAGCGGCTTACGAGCAGTACTTC. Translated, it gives CATSRGSPGLAAYEQYF.

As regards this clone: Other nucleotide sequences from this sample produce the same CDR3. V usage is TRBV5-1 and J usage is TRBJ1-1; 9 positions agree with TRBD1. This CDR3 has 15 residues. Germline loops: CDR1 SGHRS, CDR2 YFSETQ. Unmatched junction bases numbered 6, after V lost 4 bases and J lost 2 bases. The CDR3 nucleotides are TGCGCCAGCAGCCCGGGGGACAGGGATAACACTGAAGCTTTCTTT. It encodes CASSPGDRDNTEAFF.

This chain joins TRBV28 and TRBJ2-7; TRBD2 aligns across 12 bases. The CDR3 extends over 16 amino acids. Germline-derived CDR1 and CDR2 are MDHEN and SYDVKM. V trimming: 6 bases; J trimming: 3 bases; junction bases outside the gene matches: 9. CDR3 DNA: TGTGCCAGCAGCCTTCTCGGACTAGCGGGGAGCTACGAGCAGTACTTC. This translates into CASSLLGLAGSYEQYF.

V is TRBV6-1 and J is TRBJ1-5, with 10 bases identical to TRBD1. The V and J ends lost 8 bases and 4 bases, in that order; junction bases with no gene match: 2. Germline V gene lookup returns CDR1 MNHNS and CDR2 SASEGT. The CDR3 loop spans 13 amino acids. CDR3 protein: CASWTGGNQPQHF. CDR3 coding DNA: TGTGCCAGCTGGACAGGGGGTAATCAGCCCCAGCATTTT.